This T cell receptor beta chain is from a study of control samples from healthy donors and cancer patients. Produced via immunoSEQ multiplex PCR; TCRdb's table is partial and in-frame only. The sample includes around 180,000 clones, about 90% of them seen just once. V lost 5 bases and J lost 0, with 7 bases in between. Looked up from germline, CDR1 is LNHDA and CDR2 is SQIVND (reference sequence). This CDR3 has 14 residues. The clonotype was recovered from a woman between 25 and 40 years old in good health. Sequenced material: blood. This chain connects TRBV19 to TRBJ1-4; D is unresolved. Here the CDR3 DNA reads TGTGCCAGTAGTCGATCAGCAACTAATGAAAAACTGTTTTTT. The encoded protein is CASSRSATNEKLFF.